One TCR beta chain is described in this entry. The antigen is undetermined. PCR used 60 Vbeta primers and 13 Jbeta primers. TCRdb's table, derived via immunoSEQ multiplex PCR, lists solely in-frame clones and lacks some. The table lists around 100,000 clones, over 75% of them singletons, with approximately 2.7% in the top ten. This record belongs to a study of cytomegalovirus exposure and HLA in healthy donors. CDR1 and CDR2 from the germline V gene are SGHDT and YYEEEE. The CDR3 has 16 amino acids. Trimming took 3 bases from V and 8 from J, leaving 20 bases between them. Study-level points and caveats: Within an earlier analysis, most TCR beta V segments proved productive either about 87% or about 30% of the time.

The J gene is TRBJ1-4, the V gene TRBV5-6; a weak D match, TRBD1 (5 bases). This TCR derives from a woman between 18 and 30 years old in good health and CMV-seronegative. Sequenced input: PBMCs. CDR3 coding DNA: TGTGCCAGCAGCTCCCTCTTAGGGCAGGGTTTCGAAAAACTGTTTTTT. This codes for CASSSLLGQGFEKLFF.